These 18 T cell receptor beta chains share one sample of origin, sequenced in a study of blood T cell repertoires in COVID-19. Profiling relied on immunoSEQ multiplex PCR, and the TCRdb table lists in-frame clones only, not all of them. The table has about 200,000 clones, roughly 75% seen once. Sequencing was done on a sample of peripheral blood. These receptors all stem from a woman in her 70s with acute or convalescent COVID-19.

J is TRBJ2-7 and V is TRBV6-5; tentatively, D is TRBD2 (6 bases). This CDR3 contains 14 residues. Trimming shortened V by 6 bases and J by 3 bases, and 15 bases separated the two germline ends. Germline loops: CDR1 MNHEY, CDR2 SVGAGI. The CDR3 DNA follows: TGTGCCAGCAGCGAGACTAGTGGGTTCTACGAGCAGTACTTC. It yields the protein CASSETSGFYEQYF.

J is TRBJ2-2 and V is TRBV27, with 10 bases matching TRBD2. Germline assignment: CDR1 MNHEY and CDR2 SMNVEV (reference sequence). The CDR3 contains 14 residues. Trimming took 6 bases from V and 7 from J; bases not matched to a gene: 5. As DNA, the CDR3 is TGTGCCAGCAGACTCGGGACTAGCGTCGGGGAGCTGTTTTTT. Protein: CASRLGTSVGELFF.

CDR3 DNA sequence: TGTGCCAGCATCCTTTCGAACACGTCTTGGAGCTCCTACAATGAGCAGTTCTTC. The encoded protein is CASILSNTSWSSYNEQFF. V and J are TRBV21-1 and TRBJ2-1; the table's D call TRBD2 went unverified against the DNA. TRBV21-1 is listed as a pseudogene. This CDR3 has 18 amino acids.

The chain combines TRBV7-9 with TRBJ1-5; D is unclear. Germline V gives CDR1 SEHNR, CDR2 FQNEAQ (reference sequence). The CDR3 spans 13 residues. Trimming shortened V by 2 bases and J by 6 bases, and 8 bases separated the two germline ends. In DNA, the CDR3 is TGTGCCAGCAGCTTACGGGTGGGTCAGCCCCAGCATTTT. As protein: CASSLRVGQPQHF.

This clone was seen a few times. The chain uses TRBV7-2 and TRBJ2-3, with a possible D match to TRBD2 (6 bases). The CDR3 runs to 14 residues. The germline V and J ends were trimmed by 5 bases and 4 bases, with 13 bases remaining between them. Germline loops: CDR1 SGHTA, CDR2 FQGNSA. The CDR3 DNA follows: TGTGCCAGCAGCACCCGACTAGGTTCAGATACGCAGTATTTT. Translating gives CASSTRLGSDTQYF.

This clone occurred once. The chain employs TRBV5-4 and TRBJ2-7, with a tentative D call TRBD2 (7 bases). Looked up from germline, CDR1 is SGHNT and CDR2 is YYREEE (reference sequence). The CDR3 consists of 14 residues. Trimming took 3 bases from V and 7 from J, leaving 17 bases between them. CDR3 protein: CASSSKGGAEEQYF. The CDR3 region has the DNA TGTGCCAGCAGCTCGAAAGGGGGGGCGGAAGAGCAGTACTTC.

This chain connects TRBV30 to TRBJ1-1; the match to TRBD1 covers 10 bases. CDR3 length: 17 amino acids. V shed 0 bases, J shed 6 bases, and the junction held 13 bases outside the gene matches. CDR1 and CDR2 (germline): GTSNPN, SVGIG (reference sequence). The CDR3 loop is CAWSVARTTGGVSEAFF. In DNA, the CDR3 is TGTGCCTGGAGTGTAGCCCGAACGACAGGGGGCGTTTCTGAAGCTTTCTTT.

This clone was counted between two and nine times. The chain joins TRBV6-4 to TRBJ2-1, with 12 bases matching TRBD2. The ends lost 4 bases at V and 4 bases at J; junction bases unmatched: 5. Germline CDR1 is MRHNA and CDR2 is SNTAGT. This CDR3 has 16 amino acids. This CDR3 reads CASSGLAGVGYNEQFF. The CDR3 nucleotides read TGTGCCAGCAGTGGACTAGCGGGAGTAGGGTACAATGAGCAGTTCTTC.

The J gene is TRBJ2-2, the V gene TRBV10-3; the D gene is possibly TRBD2 (5 bases). CDR3 size: 16 residues. Looked up from germline, CDR1 is ENHRY and CDR2 is SYGVKD. The V end was cut by 8 bases, the J end by 3 bases, with 19 bases between. The CDR3 coding sequence is TGTGCCATCGGTTCTTCGACACAAGCGGACACCGGGGAGCTGTTTTTT. Translation gives CAIGSSTQADTGELFF.

In DNA form, the CDR3 reads TGTGCCAGCAGCTTTGGCCATATGCAGTACTTC. Translation: CASSFGHMQYF. The chain joins TRBV11-2 to TRBJ2-7; D not certain. CDR3 length: 11 amino acids. Trimming took 3 bases from V and 9 from J, leaving 9 bases between them. The V gene's germline CDR1 is SGHAT and CDR2 FQNNGV.

V usage is TRBV6-6 and J usage is TRBJ1-1, with no clear D. This CDR3 is built from 14 residues. V lost 4 bases and J 0 bases, leaving 9 bases between the germline ends. From germline, CDR1 is MNHNY and CDR2 SVGAGI (reference sequence). CDR3 bases: TGTGCCAGCAGTTTTACAGAGATGAACACTGAAGCTTTCTTT. Amino acids: CASSFTEMNTEAFF.

V gene TRBV19 combines with J gene TRBJ1-1, with 10 bases that match TRBD1. The germline V gene has CDR1 LNHDA and CDR2 SQIVND (reference sequence). This CDR3 region has 16 residues. With V trimmed by 5 bases and J by 1 base, 7 bases remained unmatched. CDR3 region: CASSLGQGDSNTEAFF. CDR3 sequence (DNA): TGTGCCAGTAGTCTCGGACAGGGGGATTCGAACACTGAAGCTTTCTTT.

This clone was counted a few times. The gene calls are TRBV2 and TRBJ2-1, with D tentatively TRBD2 (5 bases). This CDR3 spans 12 amino acids. The ends were cut back, 6 bases at V and 3 bases at J, with 6 bases in the middle. The germline CDR1 and CDR2 sequences are SNHLY and FYNNEI. The CDR3 protein is CASSSGYNEQFF. The CDR3 region has the DNA TGTGCCAGCAGCAGCGGCTACAATGAGCAGTTCTTC.

V is TRBV5-4 and J is TRBJ2-3; TRBD2 might be the D (5 bases). V lost 7 bases to trimming and J lost 5 bases, with 8 bases between them. Germline CDR1 is SGHNT and CDR2 is YYREEE (reference sequence). This CDR3 region has 11 residues. CDR3 sequence reads: CASRREDTQYF. In nucleotides, the CDR3 is TGTGCCAGCCGCCGGGAAGATACGCAGTATTTT.

The V call is TRBV29-1, the J call TRBJ2-1; D remains unclear. Germline V CDR1 and CDR2: SQVTM, ANQGSEA. V lost 4 bases and J 13 bases, leaving 8 bases between the germline ends. This CDR3 spans 9 amino acids. The CDR3 DNA is TGCAGCGTTGGAGCTTTCCAGTTCTTC. Its protein is CSVGAFQFF.

The chain uses TRBV5-5 and TRBJ2-2, with 7 bases identical to TRBD2. The CDR3 runs 15 residues. The trim removed 4 bases at V and 6 bases at J, leaving 9 bases unmatched. From germline, CDR1 is SGHKS and CDR2 YYEKEE (reference sequence). The CDR3 DNA sequence: TGTGCCAGCAGCCCGCAACCCCGGGGGGCCGGGGAGCTGTTTTTT. It codes for CASSPQPRGAGELFF.

V gene TRBV6-6 combines with J gene TRBJ2-7; D may be TRBD1 (5 bases). The CDR3 is made up of 14 amino acids. V was trimmed by 0 bases and J by 3 bases, leaving 9 bases between them. Looked up from germline, CDR1 is MNHNY and CDR2 is SVGAGI (reference sequence). The CDR3 here is CASSYSGVNYEQYF. CDR3 nucleotide sequence: TGTGCCAGCAGTTACTCAGGGGTGAACTACGAGCAGTACTTC.

This sequence joins TRBV24-1 and TRBJ1-1, with TRBD1 matching 10 bases. Germline V gene data show CDR1 as KGHDR and CDR2 as SFDVKD. The junction had 9 bases not matched to a gene; V was cut back by 4 bases and J by 11 bases. This CDR3 has 14 amino acids. CDR3 sequence: CATSDPDRGRRAFF. Written as DNA, the CDR3 is TGTGCCACCAGTGACCCTGACAGGGGGCGCCGGGCTTTCTTT.